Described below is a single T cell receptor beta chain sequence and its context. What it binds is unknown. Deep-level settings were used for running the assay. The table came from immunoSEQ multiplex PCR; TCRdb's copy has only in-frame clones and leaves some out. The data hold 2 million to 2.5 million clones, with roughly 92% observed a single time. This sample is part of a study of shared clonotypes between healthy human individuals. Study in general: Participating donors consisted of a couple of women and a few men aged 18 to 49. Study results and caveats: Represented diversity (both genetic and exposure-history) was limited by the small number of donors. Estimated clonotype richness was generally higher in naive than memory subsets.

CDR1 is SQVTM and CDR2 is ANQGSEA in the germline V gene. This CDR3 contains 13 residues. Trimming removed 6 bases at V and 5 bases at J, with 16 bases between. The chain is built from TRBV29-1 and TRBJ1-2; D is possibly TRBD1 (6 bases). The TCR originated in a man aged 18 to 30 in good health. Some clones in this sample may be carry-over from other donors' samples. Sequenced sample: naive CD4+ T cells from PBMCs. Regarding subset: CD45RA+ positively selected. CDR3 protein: CSVQPGQGYGYTF. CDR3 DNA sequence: TGCAGCGTCCAACCCGGGCAGGGGTATGGCTACACCTTC.